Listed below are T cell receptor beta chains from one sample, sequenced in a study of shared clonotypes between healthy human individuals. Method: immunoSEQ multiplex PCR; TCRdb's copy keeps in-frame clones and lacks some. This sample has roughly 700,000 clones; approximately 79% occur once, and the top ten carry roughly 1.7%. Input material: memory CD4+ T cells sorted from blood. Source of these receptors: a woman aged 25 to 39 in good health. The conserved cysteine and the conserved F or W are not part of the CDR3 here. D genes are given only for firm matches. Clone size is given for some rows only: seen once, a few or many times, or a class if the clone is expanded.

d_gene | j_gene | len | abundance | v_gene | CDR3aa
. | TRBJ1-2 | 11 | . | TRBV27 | ASRFSQQGGYT
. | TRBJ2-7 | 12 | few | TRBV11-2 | ASSRQRDSYEQY
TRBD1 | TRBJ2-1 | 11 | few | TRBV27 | ASSDDRGTEQF
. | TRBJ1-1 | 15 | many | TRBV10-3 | AISESFGGRVNTEAF
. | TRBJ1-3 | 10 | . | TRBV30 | AWSVSRNTIY
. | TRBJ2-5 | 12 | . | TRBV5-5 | ASRLDGGKGTQY
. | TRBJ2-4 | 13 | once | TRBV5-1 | ASSLGPKAKNIQY
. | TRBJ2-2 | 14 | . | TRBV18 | ASSPTTGTYTGELF
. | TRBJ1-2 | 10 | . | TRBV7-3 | ASSLGGVGYT
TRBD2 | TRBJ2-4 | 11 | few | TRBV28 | ARTGEGKNIQY
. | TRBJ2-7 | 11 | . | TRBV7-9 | ASSPGPTVEQY
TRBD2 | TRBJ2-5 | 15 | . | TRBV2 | ASSPGLAGGTQETQY
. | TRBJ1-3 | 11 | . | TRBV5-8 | ASKVPSGNTIY
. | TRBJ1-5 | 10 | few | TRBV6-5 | ASSSGSQPQH
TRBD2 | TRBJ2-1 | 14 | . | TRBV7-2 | ASRPGGLAGSDEQF
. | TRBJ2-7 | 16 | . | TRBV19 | ASSASPPARFSSYEQY
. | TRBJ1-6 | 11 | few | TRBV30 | AWTGQNNSPLH
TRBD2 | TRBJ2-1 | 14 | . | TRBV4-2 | ASSRSGTSSYNEQF
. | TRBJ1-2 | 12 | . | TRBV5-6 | ASSLRRASYGYT
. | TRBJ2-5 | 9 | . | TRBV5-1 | ASSWGETQY
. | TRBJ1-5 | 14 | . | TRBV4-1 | ASSQGLGRGNQPQH
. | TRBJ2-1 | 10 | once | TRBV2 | ASSGVGTEQF
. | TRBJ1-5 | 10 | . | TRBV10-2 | ASSGARQPQH
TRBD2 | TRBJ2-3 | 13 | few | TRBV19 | ASRGLAGRADTQY
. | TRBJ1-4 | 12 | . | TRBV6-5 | ASRKREAWQKLF
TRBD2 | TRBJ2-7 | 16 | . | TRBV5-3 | ARSLEGLAKRTAVEQY
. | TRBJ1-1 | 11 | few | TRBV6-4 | ASSATENTEAF
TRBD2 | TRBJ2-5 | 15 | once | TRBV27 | ASSPSRRGTYQETQY
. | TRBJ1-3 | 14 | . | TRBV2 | ASSDPWGGSGNTIY
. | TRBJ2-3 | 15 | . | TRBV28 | ASSIGRAFELTDTQY
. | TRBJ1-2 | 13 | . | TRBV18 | ASSPLDENRYGYT
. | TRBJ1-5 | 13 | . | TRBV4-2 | ASSQARTGGGPQH
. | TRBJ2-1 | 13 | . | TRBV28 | ASSLSRQYYNEQF
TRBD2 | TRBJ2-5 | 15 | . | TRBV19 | ASSIPPSGSWKETQY
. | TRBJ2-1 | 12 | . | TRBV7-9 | ASSSSPGRTEQF
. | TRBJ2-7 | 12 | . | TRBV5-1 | ASSLAGVSDEQY
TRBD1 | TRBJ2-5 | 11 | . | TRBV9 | ASASTGLGTQY
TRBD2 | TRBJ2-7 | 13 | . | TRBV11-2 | ASSLVGLAGPKQY
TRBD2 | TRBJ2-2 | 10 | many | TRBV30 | AWRTSGRVLF
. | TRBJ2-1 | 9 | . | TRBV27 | ASRRGNEQF
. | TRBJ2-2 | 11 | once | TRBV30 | ASGGGLAGELF
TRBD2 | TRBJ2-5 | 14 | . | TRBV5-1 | ASSSAGKLNQETQY
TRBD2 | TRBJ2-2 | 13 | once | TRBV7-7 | ASSQTSGNTGELF
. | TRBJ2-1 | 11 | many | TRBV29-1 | SVVRQTYNEQF
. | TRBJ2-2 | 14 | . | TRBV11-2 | ASSLGQGGTAGELF
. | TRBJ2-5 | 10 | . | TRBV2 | ASEISSWAQY
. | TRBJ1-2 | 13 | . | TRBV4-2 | ASSPSEGGNYGYT
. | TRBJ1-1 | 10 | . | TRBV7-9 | AKSPVNTEAF
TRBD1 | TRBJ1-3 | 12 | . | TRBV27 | ASSSGGSGNTIY
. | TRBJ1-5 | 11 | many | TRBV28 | ASRAGSNQPQH